One and the same sample provided the 8 T cell receptor beta chains below, sequenced in a study of T cell changes during pregnancy in multiple sclerosis. Assay: immunoSEQ multiplex PCR; the TCRdb copy retains only in-frame clones and omits some. This sample yields approximately 12,000 clones, of which about 90% are seen a single time; approximately 12% belongs to the top ten. The sequences come from CD8+ T cells from peripheral blood mononuclear cells, collected after pregnancy. Receptors originate from a female donor in good health, enrolled as a control in a pregnancy study.

The CDR3 DNA is TGTGCCAGCGGGGACACCGGGTACAATGAGCAGTTCTTC. Protein: CASGDTGYNEQFF. The gene calls are TRBV6-5 and TRBJ2-1; tentative D call: TRBD1 (6 bases). Germline CDR1 and CDR2: MNHEY and SVGAGI. Trimming pared 8 bases from V and 4 bases from J, leaving 12 bases between. This CDR3 is 13 amino acids long.

In its sample, this clone was seen once. The CDR3 bases are TGTGCCAGCAGTCTTAGACCGGGGGGTGAAAAACTGTTTTTT. Its protein is CASSLRPGGEKLFF. The rearrangement uses TRBV28 and TRBJ1-4; possibly TRBD1 for D (5 bases). V was cut by 5 bases and J by 7 bases, with 14 bases left in between. The CDR3 extends over 14 amino acids. Germline V gene lookup returns CDR1 MDHEN and CDR2 SYDVKM.

The rearrangement uses TRBV7-2 and TRBJ2-1; 7 bases map to TRBD2. Germline assignment: CDR1 SGHTA and CDR2 FQGNSA. Germline trimming cut 5 bases from V and 7 bases from J; bases unmatched to any gene: 8. This CDR3 contains 14 residues. Here the CDR3 reads CASSARDYSNEQFF. DNA for the CDR3: TGTGCCAGCAGCGCCAGGGACTACTCAAATGAGCAGTTCTTC.

The V gene is TRBV6-1, the J gene TRBJ1-5, with D uncertain. Between the trimmed V and J ends, which lost 8 bases and 7 bases, there was a span of 21 bases. CDR1 is MNHNS and CDR2 is SASEGT in the germline V gene. The CDR3 extends over 15 amino acids. The CDR3 coding sequence is TGTGCCAGCGCTTTAGGGAGGAGGGAGGGCCAGCCCCAGCATTTT. Translated: CASALGRREGQPQHF.

For the CDR3, the DNA is TGTGCCTGCCGGGACAGGGGAAGGAATTCACCCCTCCACTTT. Its translation: CACRDRGRNSPLHF. The chain has TRBV30 and TRBJ1-6; TRBD1 matches at 10 bases. J was trimmed by 7 bases and V by 6 bases; bases with no gene match: 6. CDR3 length equals 14 residues. Germline loops: CDR1 GTSNPN, CDR2 SVGIG (reference sequence). Looking up the rest from reference TRBV30 and TRBJ1-6 gives the full variable domain: SQTIHQWPATLVQPVGSPLSLECTVEGTSNPNLYWYRQAAGRGLQLLFYSVGIGQISSEVPQNLSASRPQDRQFILSSKKLLLSDSGFYLCACRDRGRNSPLHFGNGTRLTVT.

This chain uses TRBV9 with TRBJ1-4; possible D gene TRBD1, 6 bases. Germline V gene sequence: CDR1 SGDLS, CDR2 YYNGEE. This CDR3 spans 14 amino acids. V lost 3 bases, J lost 3 bases, and 9 bases lay in between. DNA of the CDR3: TGTGCCAGCAGCGAGGGGGACCCTAATGAAAAACTGTTTTTT. As protein: CASSEGDPNEKLFF. Full variable domain (outside the CDR3, taken from reference TRBV9 and TRBJ1-4): DSGVTQTPKHLITATGQRVTLRCSPRSGDLSVYWYQQSLDQGLQFLIQYYNGEERAKGNILERFSAQQFPDLHSELNLSSLELGDSALYFCASSEGDPNEKLFFGSGTQLSVL.

The chain couples TRBV21-1 to TRBJ2-7; the table's TRBD1 call for D was not verified on the DNA. TRBV21-1 is flagged as a pseudogene. The CDR3 extends over 16 amino acids. The CDR3 sequence is CASSSRGDRVTNEQYF. The CDR3 DNA sequence: TGTGCCAGCAGCTCCCGCGGGGACAGGGTTACTAACGAGCAGTACTTC.

Here the CDR3 DNA reads TGTGCCAGCAGCAAACTTTGGACTAGCGGGATGGGGGAGACCCAGTACTTC. This gives the protein CASSKLWTSGMGETQYF. The V and J genes are TRBV27 and TRBJ2-5, with 12 bases that match TRBD2. V gave up 6 bases and J gave up 5 bases; unmatched junction bases: 13. The CDR3 is 17 amino acids. Germline CDR1 MNHEY, CDR2 SMNVEV (reference sequence).